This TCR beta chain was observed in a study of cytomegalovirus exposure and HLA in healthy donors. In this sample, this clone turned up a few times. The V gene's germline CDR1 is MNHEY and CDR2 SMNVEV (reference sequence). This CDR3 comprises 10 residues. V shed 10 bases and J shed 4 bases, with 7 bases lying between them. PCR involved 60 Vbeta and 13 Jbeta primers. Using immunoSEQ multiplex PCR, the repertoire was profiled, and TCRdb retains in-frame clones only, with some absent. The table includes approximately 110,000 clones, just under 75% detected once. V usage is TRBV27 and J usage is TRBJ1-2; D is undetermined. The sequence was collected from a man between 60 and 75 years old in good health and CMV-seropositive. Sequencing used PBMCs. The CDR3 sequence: CATLPYGYTF. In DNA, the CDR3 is TGTGCCACCCTCCCCTATGGCTACACCTTC.